The 2 T cell receptor beta chains reported below all come from one sample, sequenced in a study of identical twins. MiXCR, run by TCRdb on the 5' RACE reads, gives a single entry per CDR3 protein. This table holds hundreds of thousands of distinct CDR3 sequences, more than 9% found once. In addition, the sample was reused for a study of yellow fever vaccine responses in identical twins.

The source material was PBMCs. The receptors were gathered from a woman younger than 35 in good health.

V gene TRBV29-1 combines with J gene TRBJ1-2; 8 nucleotides align to TRBD1. The CDR3 covers 14 residues. Germline CDR1 and CDR2: SQVTM and ANQGSEA. J was trimmed by 3 bases and V by 1 base; bases with no gene match: 4. CDR3 in amino acids: CSVEGRGRDYGYTF. CDR3 sequence (DNA): TGCAGCGTTGAAGGCAGGGGGCGCGACTATGGCTACACCTTC.

This clonotype occurred a few times. The genes are TRBV11-2 and TRBJ2-3; D not resolved. This CDR3 is 13 amino acids long. V was trimmed by 4 bases and J by 4 bases, leaving 9 bases between them. Per germline, CDR1 SGHAT and CDR2 FQNNGV. CDR3 bases: TGTGCCAGCAGCTCCGAATGGGCAGATACGCAGTATTTT. This sequence encodes CASSSEWADTQYF. The full variable domain, rest sourced from reference TRBV11-2 and TRBJ2-3, is EAGVAQSPRYKIIEKRQSVAFWCNPISGHATLYWYQQILGQGPKLLIQFQNNGVVDDSQLPKDRFSAERLKGVDSTLKIQPAKLEDSAVYLCASSSEWADTQYFGPGTRLTVL.